The present TCR beta chain was sequenced within a study of T-cell reconstitution after alpha-beta-depleted transplantation in children. Study-wide results and caveats: T-cell numbers and diversity, one year after transplant, stemmed largely from T cells that were newly produced. The origin of high day-60 TCRbeta diversity in some patients lay in surviving recipient T cells and thymic progenitors. Expanded graft clones, several hundred of them, were reportedly the source of alpha-beta T cells about two months after transplant.

The CDR3 covers 13 residues. The V gene's germline CDR1 is MDHEN and CDR2 SYDVKM. A word on this clonotype: The antigen remains undetermined. Sequence at one end of the junction differs from germline and may be a read error.

Library preparation (for TCRbeta) was performed with unique molecular identifiers. TCRdb itself ran the PCR reads through MiXCR, one entry per CDR3 protein. Of about a million distinct CDR3 sequences detected, about 29% appear once; the ten largest clones hold roughly 28%. Material: PBMCs, mostly from graft donor cells, obtained 360 days after TCRalphabeta/CD19-depleted stem cell transplant. This receptor was taken from a boy in the first two years of life who had a stem cell transplant for SCID, so the T cells may come from the graft donor. The chain links TRBV28 to TRBJ1-4, with D hard to call. CDR3 in amino acids: CANSPTRREKLFF. The DNA of the CDR3 is TGTGCCAACAGTCCGACCCGAAGGGAAAAACTGTTTTTT.